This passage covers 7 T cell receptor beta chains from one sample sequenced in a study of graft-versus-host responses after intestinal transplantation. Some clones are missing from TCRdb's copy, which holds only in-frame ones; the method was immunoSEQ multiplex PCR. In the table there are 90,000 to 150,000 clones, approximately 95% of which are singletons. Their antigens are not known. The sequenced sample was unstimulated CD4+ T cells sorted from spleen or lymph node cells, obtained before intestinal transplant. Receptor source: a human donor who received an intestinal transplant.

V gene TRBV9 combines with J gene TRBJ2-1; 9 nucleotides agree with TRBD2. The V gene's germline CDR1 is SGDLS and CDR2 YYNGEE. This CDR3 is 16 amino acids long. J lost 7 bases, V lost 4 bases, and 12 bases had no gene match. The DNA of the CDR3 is TGTGCCAGCAGCCCAAGAGGTAGCGGGAGTGTAAATGAGCAGTTCTTC. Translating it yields CASSPRGSGSVNEQFF.

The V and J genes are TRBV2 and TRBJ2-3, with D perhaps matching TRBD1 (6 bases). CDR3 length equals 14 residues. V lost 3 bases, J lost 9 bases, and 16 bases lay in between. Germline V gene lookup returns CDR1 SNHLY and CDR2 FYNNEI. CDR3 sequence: CASSDSGTRGTQYF. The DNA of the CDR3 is TGTGCCAGCAGTGACTCGGGGACAAGGGGGACGCAGTATTTT.

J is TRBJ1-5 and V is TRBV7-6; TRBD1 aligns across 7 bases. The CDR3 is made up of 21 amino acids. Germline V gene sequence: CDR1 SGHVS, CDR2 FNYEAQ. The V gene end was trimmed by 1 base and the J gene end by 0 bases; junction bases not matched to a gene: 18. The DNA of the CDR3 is TGTGCCAGCAGCTTAGGTGGACAGGTGTCGGTGGGGCTATATAGCAATCAGCCCCAGCATTTT. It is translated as CASSLGGQVSVGLYSNQPQHF.

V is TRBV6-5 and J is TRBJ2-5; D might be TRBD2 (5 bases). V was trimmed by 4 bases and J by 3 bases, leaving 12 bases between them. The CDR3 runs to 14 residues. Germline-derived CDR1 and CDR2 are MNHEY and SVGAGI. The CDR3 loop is CASSFDGIEETQYF. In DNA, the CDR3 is TGTGCCAGCAGTTTTGACGGGATCGAAGAGACCCAGTACTTC.

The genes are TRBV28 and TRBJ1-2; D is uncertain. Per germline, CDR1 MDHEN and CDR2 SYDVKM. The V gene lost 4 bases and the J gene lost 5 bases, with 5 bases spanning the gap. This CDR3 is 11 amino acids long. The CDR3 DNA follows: TGTGCCAGCAGTTCCTCATATGGCTACACCTTC. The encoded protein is CASSSSYGYTF.

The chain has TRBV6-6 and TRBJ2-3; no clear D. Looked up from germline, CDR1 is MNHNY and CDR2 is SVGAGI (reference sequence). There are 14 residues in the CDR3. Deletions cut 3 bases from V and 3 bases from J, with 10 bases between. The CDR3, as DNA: TGTGCCAGCAGTTATATAGGGTTGACAGATACGCAGTATTTT. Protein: CASSYIGLTDTQYF.

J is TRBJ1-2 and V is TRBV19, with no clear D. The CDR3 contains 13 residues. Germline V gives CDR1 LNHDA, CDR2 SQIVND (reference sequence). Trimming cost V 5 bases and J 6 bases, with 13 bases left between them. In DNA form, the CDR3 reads TGTGCCAGTAGTCCTAGCAGGAGAGATGGCTACACCTTC. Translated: CASSPSRRDGYTF.